This T cell receptor (beta chain) originates from a study of cytomegalovirus exposure and HLA in healthy donors (dated by TCRdb to 2015 to 2018). Regarding the study in general: The 650 to 800 repertoires of the first cohort and the approximately 130 validation repertoires were produced on the same platform, according to a later analysis. To predict cytomegalovirus infection status, the study combined high-throughput TCR immunosequencing, statistical association of individual TCRs with disease status, and machine learning. Along with the roughly 670-subject first cohort, a separate validation cohort of over a hundred different subjects was used. The study was designed to test whether signatures of past pathogen exposure could be identified by cataloging public T cell receptors.

Libraries were constructed by the immunoSEQ multiplex PCR assay. The authors' analysis ran thus. To diagnose cytomegalovirus status from the catalog of TCR beta chain sequences, a statistical classification framework was built. TCRdb stores this immuneACCESS table with in-frame sequences only. Part of the clones is absent; in the studies checked, under half of the shortfall reflects unresolved V genes, and no reason is known for the rest. That table supplies the V and J calls and clone size; D and trimming were determined from the DNA. The sample contains roughly 60,000 clones, around 96% of them found a single time. About 0.96% of the sample is in the top ten clones. Notes on this clone: Its antigen remains undetermined. Base qualities are not at hand, and no much larger clone is one base apart.

The donors were included in the validation cohort of approximately 130 subjects, a group kept apart from the roughly 610-subject first cohort. From the cysteine through the phenylalanine, the CDR3 covers 11 amino acids. CDR3 DNA is the only sequence kept; it has 33 bases, read in frame from the first base. V is reduced by 2 bases and J by 5 bases, leaving a spacing of 4 bases between them. Per the germline V gene (reference sequence), GTSNPN is the CDR1 and SVGIG is the CDR2. Results and caveats for the whole study, not just this receptor: While some public TCRs were present in many individuals, most TCR sequences turned up only very rarely across donors. A later analysis found that TCRs clustered in the first cohort also tended to co-occur in the approximately 120 validation repertoires, with just under 95% of cluster scores above 0. Cytomegalovirus status was reported to be diagnosed by the classifier with high specificity and sensitivity in both the original and validation cohorts. In vitro tests confirmed that three of the cytomegalovirus-associated TCR beta chains recognize cytomegalovirus antigens. The study gave a list of 150 to 200 TCR beta chains associated with cytomegalovirus. It was suggested by the authors that the approach could potentially be generalized to other disease states and immunological phenotypes. A later analysis had no HLA typing for the validation cohort, so co-occurrence there was scored across all 120 repertoires.

This sequence uses TRBV30 and TRBJ2-1, with the D gene not confidently named. The origin of this receptor is a man aged 18 to 29 in good health and CMV-seronegative. The specimen was PBMCs. In nucleotide form, the sequence is TGTGCCTGGAGTCGTAACAATGAGCAGTTCTTC. This gives the protein CAWSRNNEQFF.